Listed below are T cell receptor beta chains from one sample, sequenced in a study of Ad26.COV2.S vaccination and SARS-CoV-2 variants. Clones were sequenced by immunoSEQ multiplex PCR, and TCRdb holds only the in-frame ones, with some missing. Seen here are almost 400,000 clones, about 89% observed once, and the top ten hold 1.5% to 2%. The sample here was peripheral blood, taken in a trial of Ad26.COV2.S vaccine versus placebo. Every receptor here comes from a person between 18 and 59 years old who received the Ad26.COV2.S COVID-19 vaccine or a placebo. CDR3s include the opening cysteine and the closing phenylalanine or tryptophan. A D gene is named only where the DNA matches it firmly. Only part of the rows carry a size: once, few, many, or a class if the clone is expanded.

TGTGCCAGCAGTTTTGGGACAGCAAACACTGAAGCTTTCTTT	CASSFGTANTEAFF	.	TRBV28	TRBJ1-1	14	TRBD1
TGCGCCAGCAGCCCCGGGGGCAGGGAAGGTTACGAGCAGTACTTC	CASSPGGREGYEQYF	.	TRBV4-1	TRBJ2-7	15	.
TGTGCCAGAAGCCATGGGGGGACAGGGGGCCCCGGAGGCTACACCTTC	CARSHGGTGGPGGYTF	.	TRBV5-3	TRBJ1-2	16	TRBD1
TGTGCCAGCTGCGAAATCCTCACAAGATACGAGCAGTACTTC	CASCEILTRYEQYF	few	TRBV28	TRBJ2-7	14	.
TGCGCCAGCAGCCGGATTAGCGGGAGGGCGAACACCGGGGAGCTGTTTTTT	CASSRISGRANTGELFF	.	TRBV4-1	TRBJ2-2	17	TRBD2
TGTGCCAGCAGCCCGGGACAGCTCTACGAGCAGTACTTC	CASSPGQLYEQYF	once	TRBV6-5	TRBJ2-7	13	TRBD1
TGTGCCAGCATTAGAGACAGGGATAATTCACCCCTCCACTTT	CASIRDRDNSPLHF	.	TRBV2	TRBJ1-6	14	TRBD1
TGTGCCAGCACTTCCGGACAGGGTAATCAGCCCCAGCATTTT	CASTSGQGNQPQHF	.	TRBV19	TRBJ1-5	14	TRBD1
TGCGCCAGCAGCGGGGGAAGCTCTGGAAACACCATATATTTT	CASSGGSSGNTIYF	.	TRBV5-1	TRBJ1-3	14	.
TGTGCCAGCAGTGAAGGGGACGGGAGGGCCTACGAGCAGTACTTC	CASSEGDGRAYEQYF	.	TRBV6-1	TRBJ2-7	15	TRBD2
TGTGCCAGTAGTAGAGCTAGCGGGGGCAGCTCCTACAATGAGCAGTTCTTC	CASSRASGGSSYNEQFF	many	TRBV19	TRBJ2-1	17	TRBD2
TGTGCTAGTGGTTTGCAGGGGGCAATAGCGGGATCCGTGACAGATACGCAGTATTTT	CASGLQGAIAGSVTDTQYF	.	TRBV12-5	TRBJ2-3	19	.
TGTGCCTGGAGAGGTGGAGACAGGGTTCTTATTGGAGGCTACACCTTC	CAWRGGDRVLIGGYTF	.	TRBV30	TRBJ1-2	16	TRBD1
TGTGCCAGCAGCCGTATAGGTTCCGGGCCCAACACTGAAGCTTTCTTT	CASSRIGSGPNTEAFF	.	TRBV11-2	TRBJ1-1	16	.
TGCGCCAGCAGTGTAACAGGCACCGGGGAGCTGTTTTTT	CASSVTGTGELFF	few	TRBV10-1	TRBJ2-2	13	.
TGTGCCAGCAGCTTAGGGTTAGCGGGAGAAATCTACGAGCAGTACTTC	CASSLGLAGEIYEQYF	.	TRBV7-9	TRBJ2-7	16	TRBD2
TGTGCCAGCACATGGGACAGGAAGGGTTTTGGCTACACCTTC	CASTWDRKGFGYTF	.	TRBV7-9	TRBJ1-2	14	TRBD1
TGTGCCAGCAGTTACGCAACTAGCGGGGTCCGCTCCTACGAGCAGTACTTC	CASSYATSGVRSYEQYF	.	TRBV6-2/TRBV6-3	TRBJ2-7	17	TRBD2
TGTGCCAGCAGCTCAAGGGGGACGGCTAGCGGGACCTACGAGCAGTACTTC	CASSSRGTASGTYEQYF	.	TRBV14	TRBJ2-7	17	TRBD2
TGTGCCAGCAGTCCCCCAGGGGGAACCCAGCATTTT	CASSPPGGTQHF	.	TRBV28	TRBJ1-5	12	TRBD1
TGTGCCAGCACCTTAGGGGTTAATAATGAGCAGTTCTTC	CASTLGVNNEQFF	.	TRBV6-6	TRBJ2-1	13	.
TGTGCCAGCAGCTTTCCCTTAGGGACTTTGGGGGAAGCGGTCACAGATACGCAGTATTTT	CASSFPLGTLGEAVTDTQYF	.	TRBV7-8	TRBJ2-3	20	.
TGTGCCAGCAGTCCCGGGACAGTTCCTAACTATGGCTACACCTTC	CASSPGTVPNYGYTF	.	TRBV6-6	TRBJ1-2	15	TRBD1
TGTGCCAGCAGTCCCGTGGGGGCAACTAATGAAAAACTGTTTTTT	CASSPVGATNEKLFF	.	TRBV28	TRBJ1-4	15	.
TGTGCCAGCACCCCGGGACTAGCCCTTTATAGGGAGCAGTTCTTC	CASTPGLALYREQFF	.	TRBV6-5	TRBJ2-1	15	TRBD2
TGTGCCAGTAGCCTCGCTAACTATGGCTACACCTTC	CASSLANYGYTF	.	TRBV19	TRBJ1-2	12	.